This TCR beta chain was obtained from a study of PD-1 blockade in classical Hodgkin lymphoma (TCRdb year 2020). In terms of the full investigation: Nivolumab dosing was 3 mg/kg intravenously every 2 weeks, continuing until either disease progression or unacceptable toxicity. The study used CyTOF and TCR beta sequencing to define a peripheral blood immune signature of response to PD-1 blockade in classical Hodgkin lymphoma.

The germline V gene yields SGHTA for CDR1 and FQGNSA for CDR2. From cysteine to phenylalanine, the CDR3 is 13 amino acids long. Just the 39-base CDR3 DNA is kept, in frame starting at base 1. V was cut back by 3 bases and J by 6 bases, leaving a gap of 8 bases between them. Study-wide conclusions, independent of this receptor: The study was restricted to a single clinical trial cohort, and the causes of repertoire differences, possibly disease activity or prior therapy, were left undefined. Baseline TCR diversity was reported to be lower in newly diagnosed patients than in healthy donors, and even lower in relapsed/refractory patients. Among trial patients, those achieving complete response had baseline diversity similar to that of newly diagnosed patients, while diversity was significantly lower in partial responders and progressors. Patients starting nivolumab less than 1 year after ASCT had lower diversity and were excluded from later analyses to avoid confounding by immune reconstitution. CD4+ but not CD8+ TCR diversity rose significantly by C4D1 (p=0.0027 vs p=0.16), most apparent in complete responders (p=0.02).

Genomic DNA was extracted with the Qiagen DNeasy kit from unsorted PBMCs and from negatively selected CD4+ and CD8+ fractions. TCR beta CDR3 regions were subjected to amplification by immunoSEQ multiplex PCR with primers that anneal to V and J segments. Amplification bias was minimized using a synthetic immune receptor repertoire, and residual bias was removed computationally after sequencing. The published analysis was carried out like this. Repertoire diversity was quantified as the Shannon entropy index using custom Python scripts. Unsorted, CD4+ and CD8+ repertoires were examined separately, except in combined analyses, for which CD4+ and CD8+ sequences were merged in silico. A clone was considered expanded if an increase in frequency of at least 2-fold after treatment relative to C1D1 was found, and a pseudocount of 0.5 was applied to clones undetected at baseline. Clones with 0 or 1 copy at C1D1 were classified as singleton clones, and clones with 2 or more copies were classified as non-singleton clones. Clones expanded in unsorted samples were assigned a CD4+, CD8+ or unknown annotation through matching of protein sequences in sorted samples from the same patient. Diversity changes from C1D1 to C4D1 were tested in paired samples using Wilcoxon tests. The source is immuneACCESS, and TCRdb retained only in-frame sequences with V and J called. Part of the clones is not carried over; for the studies checked, unresolved V genes explain less than half of this, and the remainder is unexplained. D and trimming come from the DNA, and the V and J calls and clone size come from that table. The sample includes about 72,000 clones, with 90% to 95% observed a single time. The ten largest clonotypes hold 6.5% to 8% of the sample.

The time point label for this specimen denotes: cycle 1 day 1 (C1D1), immediately before nivolumab initiation. Relapse after autologous stem cell transplantation had occurred in all trial patients, and cohorts A, B and C were distinguished by prior brentuximab vedotin exposure. A total of roughly 57 patients with relapsed/refractory classical Hodgkin lymphoma made up the trial cohort, and each patient's best overall response was complete response, partial response or progressive disease. Trial patients were treated with single-agent nivolumab in the multi-cohort phase II CheckMate 205 trial. An independent review committee assessed best overall response by applying the 2007 International Working Group response criteria. PBMCs from the trial were collected at three points: immediately before nivolumab initiation (C1D1), and during therapy at cycle 2 day 1 and cycle 4 day 1. Peripheral blood was collected in 8 mL Vacutainer Cell Preparation Tubes, from which PBMCs were isolated by centrifugation and then cryopreserved.

Points on this clone: Its antigen is not yet known. Base qualities were left out, and no much larger clone turns up one base away.

Recombination joined TRBV7-2 with TRBJ2-2; TRBD2 is possibly the D segment (6 matching bases). This TCR derives from a human donor with classical Hodgkin lymphoma. The sample here was peripheral blood mononuclear cells (PBMCs), taken at baseline. Read as DNA, the sequence is TGTGCCAGCAGCTTGGGGACTCCCGGGGAGCTGTTTTTT. Translation gives CASSLGTPGELFF.